The next 17 T cell receptor beta chains were all read from a single sample in a study of identical twins. TCRdb re-analysed the 5' RACE reads in MiXCR, keeping a single row per CDR3 protein. This table has 700,000 or so distinct CDR3 sequences, 8.5% to 9% appearing once. These sequences were also reported in another study, on yellow fever vaccine responses in identical twins.

What was sequenced was PBMCs. Receptor source: a woman younger than 35 in good health.

This clonotype was counted a few times. This chain uses TRBV7-2 with TRBJ1-4; D ambiguous. Per the germline V gene, CDR1 is SGHTA and CDR2 is FQGNSA. The CDR3 sequence is 15 residues long. V was cut by 1 base and J by 7 bases, with 13 bases left in between. The CDR3 spells CASSLVPSPSEKLFF. DNA of the CDR3: TGTGCCAGCAGCTTAGTCCCGAGCCCAAGTGAAAAACTGTTTTTT.

This clonotype was counted at least ten times. This chain connects TRBV29-1 to TRBJ2-2, with D unresolved. The CDR3 covers 12 residues. Germline V gene sequence: CDR1 SQVTM, CDR2 ANQGSEA. V was shortened by 4 bases and J by 10 bases, with 13 bases between the two germline ends. The CDR3 nucleotides are TGCAGCGTTGGCCCCCTTGAGTTGGAGCTGTTTTTT. This codes for CSVGPLELELFF.

This clonotype was counted at least ten times. The J gene is TRBJ2-1, the V gene TRBV2; D is uncertain. Germline values: CDR1 SNHLY, CDR2 FYNNEI. The CDR3 length is 14 residues. The V end lost 3 bases, the J end lost 6 bases, and 12 bases lay between the germline ends. CDR3 in amino acids: CASSDPGRVNEQFF. Written as DNA, the CDR3 is TGTGCCAGCAGTGACCCAGGTAGGGTCAATGAGCAGTTCTTC.

This clonotype turned up a few times. The rearrangement links TRBV12-3 or TRBV12-4 to TRBJ2-5; a possible D gene is TRBD2 (6 bases). This CDR3 region has 15 residues. The V end was cut by 3 bases, the J end by 5 bases, with 16 bases between. The CDR3 nucleotides read TGTGCCAGCAGTTTGAATCGAAAAGGGAGGGAGACCCAGTACTTC. Translated: CASSLNRKGRETQYF.

This sequence joins TRBV2 and TRBJ1-5; 9 bases line up with TRBD1. Germline V gene sequence: CDR1 SNHLY, CDR2 FYNNEI. Trimming removed 6 bases from V and 5 bases from J; junction bases left unmatched: 8. This CDR3 is 15 amino acids long. The CDR3 DNA follows: TGTGCCAGCAGACAAACAGGGGGCGGTCATCAGCCCCAGCATTTT. This sequence encodes CASRQTGGGHQPQHF.

The chain uses TRBV11-2 and TRBJ2-7; D unresolved. Between the trimmed V and J ends, which lost 1 base and 6 bases, there was a span of 16 bases. The CDR3 totals 15 residues. Germline V lookup: CDR1 SGHAT, CDR2 FQNNGV. Here the CDR3 DNA reads TGTGCCAGCAGCTTAGGTCCTAGTCTTAAGTCCGAGCAGTACTTC. Translating it yields CASSLGPSLKSEQYF.

This clonotype appeared many times. The J gene is TRBJ2-5, the V gene TRBV10-3; TRBD2 aligns across 13 bases. The CDR3 is 14 amino acids. Germline CDR1 and CDR2: ENHRY and SYGVKD. J was trimmed by 2 bases and V by 11 bases; bases with no gene match: 5. The CDR3 here is CAAGTSGEQETQYF. For the CDR3, the DNA is TGTGCCGCCGGGACTAGCGGGGAGCAAGAGACCCAGTACTTC.

The chain links TRBV12-5 to TRBJ1-1, with 7 nucleotides matching TRBD1. The CDR3 is 18 amino acids. The junction had 15 bases not matched to a gene; V was cut back by 5 bases and J by 0 bases. The V gene's germline CDR1 is LGHNT and CDR2 FRNRAP. DNA for the CDR3: TGTGCTAGTGGTCGATCATCCAAGGGGACAGACATGAACACTGAAGCTTTCTTT. Its protein is CASGRSSKGTDMNTEAFF.

This clonotype showed up just a few times. The V gene is TRBV12-3 or TRBV12-4, the J gene TRBJ1-2, with D hard to call. This CDR3 spans 13 amino acids. With 5 bases removed from V and 12 bases from J, the gap between germline ends came to 19 bases. DNA of the CDR3: TGTGCCAGCAGTATTAGACCAGCTACACACAACACCTTC. This gives the protein CASSIRPATHNTF.

The V and J genes are TRBV5-6 and TRBJ2-1, with no clear D. In germline, CDR1 is SGHDT, CDR2 YYEEEE. The CDR3 contains 12 residues. V dropped 5 bases and J dropped 5 bases, with 8 bases sitting between them. The CDR3 reads CASRRWDNEQFF. DNA of the CDR3: TGTGCCAGCAGACGGTGGGACAATGAGCAGTTCTTC.

This clonotype was picked up a small number of times. This rearrangement joins TRBV5-1 to TRBJ2-1; the D gene is possibly TRBD1 (5 bases). V lost 4 bases and J 12 bases, leaving 14 bases between the germline ends. Germline assignment: CDR1 SGHRS and CDR2 YFSETQ. CDR3 length: 12 amino acids. The CDR3 nucleotides are TGCGCCAGCAGCCGAGAATGGGGCGTGCAGTTCTTC. It encodes CASSREWGVQFF. The full variable domain, its missing parts supplied by reference TRBV5-1 and TRBJ2-1, is KAGVTQTPRYLIKTRGQQVTLSCSPISGHRSVSWYQQTPGQGLQFLFEYFSETQRNKGNFPGRFSGRQFSNSRSEMNVSTLELGDSALYLCASSREWGVQFFGPGTRLTVL.

At least ten counts were recorded for this clonotype. The chain combines TRBV18 with TRBJ2-1, with D uncertain. This CDR3 spans 14 amino acids. Germline CDR1 reads KGHSH; CDR2 reads LQKENI. The V gene lost 3 bases and the J gene lost 1 base, with 7 bases spanning the gap. DNA of the CDR3: TGTGCCAGCTCACCTACCCGTTCCTACAATGAGCAGTTCTTC. Residues: CASSPTRSYNEQFF.

There are a few counts of this clonotype. The genes are TRBV29-1 and TRBJ1-1; a weak D match, TRBD1 (5 bases). Germline V lookup: CDR1 SQVTM, CDR2 ANQGSEA. The CDR3 is 11 amino acids. The CDR3 region has the DNA TGCGGAGGGGCGGTGAACACTGAAGCTTTCTTT. Translating it yields CGGAVNTEAFF.

This clonotype showed up many times. V gene TRBV29-1 combines with J gene TRBJ2-5; maybe TRBD1 (6 bases). Between the trimmed V and J ends, which lost 6 bases and 5 bases, there was a span of 13 bases. CDR1 and CDR2 from the germline V gene are SQVTM and ANQGSEA. CDR3 size: 12 residues. The CDR3 coding sequence is TGCAGCGTGGTACTAAGGGGGGAGACCCAGTACTTC. Translating gives CSVVLRGETQYF.

J is TRBJ1-1 and V is TRBV11-2; TRBD1 matches 9 bases. The CDR3 consists of 15 residues. Germline lookup yields CDR1 SGHAT and CDR2 FQNNGV. V lost 5 bases to trimming and J lost 5 bases; unmatched junction nucleotides: 9. CDR3 nucleotides: TGTGCCAGCAGCGTAATGGGACAGGGAGGTACTGAAGCTTTCTTT. Protein sequence: CASSVMGQGGTEAFF.

This clonotype has only a few counts. The chain links TRBV27 to TRBJ2-3; no reliable D call. The CDR3 has 16 residues. V lost 1 base and J lost 0, with 11 bases in between. Germline values: CDR1 MNHEY, CDR2 SMNVEV (reference sequence). The CDR3 reads CASSLYARRSTDTQYF. CDR3 bases: TGTGCCAGCAGTTTATACGCCAGGCGAAGCACAGATACGCAGTATTTT.

This clonotype was detected ten times or more. The V gene is TRBV10-2, the J gene TRBJ2-1; 9 bases match TRBD2. CDR3 length: 14 residues. CDR1 and CDR2 (germline): WSHSY, SAAADI. The V segment lost 5 bases and the J segment 7 bases; nucleotides outside the gene matches: 6. This CDR3 is CASSKGLAVNEQFF. The CDR3 coding sequence is TGCGCCAGCAGTAAGGGACTAGCAGTGAATGAGCAGTTCTTC.